This passage covers 24 T cell receptor beta chains from one sample sequenced in a study of T cells in narcolepsy. Data came from immunoSEQ multiplex PCR; TCRdb stores just in-frame clones and leaves some out. Among about 25,000 clones listed, approximately 80% were seen once. Sequenced sample: CD45RA- memory CD4+ T cells from PBMCs. Source of these receptors: a human donor with narcolepsy.

In its sample, this clone was seen once. The gene calls are TRBV5-4 and TRBJ2-3; D unresolved. The CDR3 loop spans 14 amino acids. From germline, CDR1 is SGHNT and CDR2 YYREEE (reference sequence). V was cut by 4 bases and J by 6 bases, with 15 bases left in between. The CDR3 is CASSLTLRSDTQYF. In DNA form, the CDR3 reads TGTGCCAGCAGCCTCACACTAAGGAGCGATACGCAGTATTTT.

This chain connects TRBV30 to TRBJ1-6; D is perhaps TRBD1 (5 bases). CDR3 size: 13 residues. The V and J ends lost 5 bases and 7 bases respectively, with 12 bases between them. Germline values: CDR1 GTSNPN, CDR2 SVGIG (reference sequence). This CDR3 reads CAWAAGKNSPLHF. Here the CDR3 DNA reads TGTGCCTGGGCGGCAGGGAAAAATTCACCCCTCCACTTT.

The chain couples TRBV27 to TRBJ1-6, with D possibly TRBD1 on 6 matching bases. Trimming pared 5 bases from V and 3 bases from J, leaving 14 bases between. The V gene's germline CDR1 is MNHEY and CDR2 SMNVEV (reference sequence). CDR3 length equals 16 residues. CDR3 region: CASSPGWGLYNSPLHF. Here the CDR3 DNA reads TGTGCCAGCAGTCCAGGGTGGGGGCTCTATAATTCACCCCTCCACTTT.

A few counts support this clone. The genes are TRBV7-2 and TRBJ2-3; D is uncertain. The V end was cut by 3 bases, the J end by 2 bases, with 9 bases between. Germline loops: CDR1 SGHTA, CDR2 FQGNSA. CDR3 length: 14 residues. The CDR3 DNA sequence: TGTGCCAGCAGCTTTGGGCCCTCCACAGATACGCAGTATTTT. Amino acid sequence: CASSFGPSTDTQYF.

J is TRBJ1-1 and V is TRBV5-1; TRBD1 is a possible D gene (5 bases). The CDR3 loop spans 16 amino acids. CDR1 and CDR2 (germline): SGHRS, YFSETQ. V dropped 5 bases and J dropped 0 bases, with 17 bases sitting between them. The CDR3: CASRLTPGGMNTEAFF. The CDR3 DNA is TGCGCCAGCAGATTGACCCCGGGGGGGATGAACACTGAAGCTTTCTTT. The whole variable domain, filled in from reference TRBV5-1 and TRBJ1-1, reads KAGVTQTPRYLIKTRGQQVTLSCSPISGHRSVSWYQQTPGQGLQFLFEYFSETQRNKGNFPGRFSGRQFSNSRSEMNVSTLELGDSALYLCASRLTPGGMNTEAFFGQGTRLTVV.

For the CDR3, the DNA is TGTGCCAGCAGTTTGCAGGGAACGTGGACTGAAGCTTTCTTT. As protein: CASSLQGTWTEAFF. The chain uses TRBV27 and TRBJ1-1; possibly TRBD1 for D (5 bases). Between the trimmed V and J ends, which lost 3 bases and 5 bases, there was a span of 13 bases. The CDR3 has 14 residues. Germline V gene sequence: CDR1 MNHEY, CDR2 SMNVEV (reference sequence).

The chain is built from TRBV2 and TRBJ2-5, with D possibly being TRBD2 (6 bases). CDR3 size: 15 residues. Germline V lookup: CDR1 SNHLY, CDR2 FYNNEI. V was shortened by 7 bases and J by 4 bases, with 19 bases between the two germline ends. The CDR3 region has the DNA TGTGCCAGCACCCCCGGAGGGGTTCATCGAGAGACCCAGTACTTC. This codes for CASTPGGVHRETQYF. The full variable domain, completed using reference TRBV2 and TRBJ2-5, is EPEVTQTPSHQVTQMGQEVILRCVPISNHLYFYWYRQILGQKVEFLVSFYNNEISEKSEIFDDQFSVERPDGSNFTLKIRSTKLEDSAMYFCASTPGGVHRETQYFGPGTRLLVL.

The V gene is TRBV30, the J gene TRBJ1-6; tentatively, D is TRBD1 (5 bases). Trimming took off 6 bases at V and 3 bases at J, with 15 bases between the two ends. This CDR3 contains 15 residues. Germline loops: CDR1 GTSNPN, CDR2 SVGIG (reference sequence). DNA for the CDR3: TGTGCCTGTGGGGGAAGGGTCAACTATAATTCACCCCTCCACTTT. This sequence encodes CACGGRVNYNSPLHF.

The V gene is TRBV29-1, the J gene TRBJ1-2; D unclear. The CDR3 consists of 13 residues. V dropped 2 bases and J dropped 6 bases, with 13 bases sitting between them. Germline values: CDR1 SQVTM, CDR2 ANQGSEA. The CDR3 sequence is CSVERAGGNGYTF. In nucleotides, the CDR3 is TGCAGCGTTGAAAGGGCAGGAGGGAATGGCTACACCTTC.

This chain joins TRBV7-2 and TRBJ1-1, with D possibly being TRBD1 (6 bases). This CDR3 region has 16 residues. CDR1 and CDR2 from the germline V gene are SGHTA and FQGNSA. V shed 1 base and J shed 4 bases, with 16 bases lying between them. The CDR3, as DNA: TGTGCCAGCAGCTTAGGCGAGACAGGTGGCCCCACTGAAGCTTTCTTT. Translated: CASSLGETGGPTEAFF.

The CDR3 protein is CASRQTGAHYGYTF. CDR3 nucleotide sequence: TGTGCCAGCAGGCAGACAGGGGCTCACTATGGCTACACCTTC. This chain uses TRBV5-6 with TRBJ1-2; 8 bases map to TRBD1. This CDR3 spans 14 amino acids. Per germline, CDR1 SGHDT and CDR2 YYEEEE. V shed 5 bases, J shed 3 bases, and the junction held 6 bases outside the gene matches.

The gene calls are TRBV28 and TRBJ1-6, with TRBD1 matching 8 bases. This CDR3 is 15 amino acids long. V was pared by 4 bases and J by 7 bases, with 6 bases of the junction left unmatched. CDR1 is MDHEN, CDR2 SYDVKM, per germline. The CDR3, as DNA: TGTGCCAGCAGTTCCCCTGGACAGGGAAATTCACCCCTCCACTTT. It codes for CASSSPGQGNSPLHF.

The genes are TRBV6-1 and TRBJ1-2, with D possibly TRBD1 on 6 matching bases. Trimming pared 6 bases from V and 3 bases from J, leaving 14 bases between. From germline, CDR1 is MNHNS and CDR2 SASEGT. The CDR3 extends over 14 amino acids. CDR3 in DNA: TGTGCCAGCAGGGGGAGTGCAGGGGACTATGGCTACACCTTC. It yields the protein CASRGSAGDYGYTF.

J is TRBJ2-2 and V is TRBV19, with 7 nucleotides matching TRBD1. V gave up 7 bases and J gave up 4 bases; unmatched junction bases: 6. The CDR3 sequence is 14 residues long. Germline CDR1 and CDR2: LNHDA and SQIVND (reference sequence). The CDR3: CASIGTDFTGELFF. CDR3 DNA sequence: TGTGCCAGTATCGGGACAGATTTCACCGGGGAGCTGTTTTTT.

CDR3: CASSSPGQGGLAGANVLTF. CDR3 sequence (DNA): TGTGCCAGCAGCTCGCCGGGACAGGGGGGATTGGCTGGGGCCAACGTCCTGACTTTC. The chain employs TRBV5-4 and TRBJ2-6, with 11 positions matching TRBD1. The germline gives CDR1 SGHNT, CDR2 YYREEE (reference sequence). The CDR3 is 19 amino acids. Trimming cost V 3 bases and J 2 bases; bases outside gene matches: 10.

The table lists this clone with a few counts. This chain uses TRBV4-1 with TRBJ2-7; 10 positions agree with TRBD2. CDR1 MGHRA and CDR2 YSYEKL come from the germline V gene. Trimming removed 4 bases from V and 4 bases from J; junction bases left unmatched: 4. The CDR3 covers 14 residues. The CDR3 protein is CASSLAGGTYEQYF. The CDR3 nucleotides are TGCGCCAGCAGCCTAGCGGGAGGAACATACGAGCAGTACTTC.

This chain uses TRBV9 with TRBJ1-1, with 7 bases identical to TRBD1. V gave up 3 bases and J gave up 2 bases; unmatched junction bases: 4. The CDR3 loop spans 14 amino acids. CDR1 and CDR2 from the germline V gene are SGDLS and YYNGEE. In DNA form, the CDR3 reads TGTGCCAGCAGCGGTCGACAGGGCAACACTGAAGCTTTCTTT. Residues: CASSGRQGNTEAFF.

The chain couples TRBV10-3 to TRBJ2-2, with D unclear. Deletions cut 3 bases from V and 1 base from J, with 9 bases between. The germline V gene has CDR1 ENHRY and CDR2 SYGVKD. The CDR3 is 15 amino acids. The CDR3 loop reads CAISDPLQNTGELFF. In DNA form, the CDR3 reads TGTGCCATCAGTGACCCATTACAGAACACCGGGGAGCTGTTTTTT.

The chain joins TRBV7-6 to TRBJ2-2; D tentatively reads TRBD1 or TRBD2 (7 bases each). Germline CDR1 SGHVS, CDR2 FNYEAQ. The CDR3 contains 19 residues. Trimming took 7 bases from V and 5 from J, leaving 29 bases between them. The CDR3 sequence is CASTFSTKGRGRVTGELFF. CDR3 in DNA: TGTGCCAGCACCTTTTCTACAAAGGGGAGGGGGCGCGTTACCGGGGAGCTGTTTTTT.

The chain couples TRBV2 to TRBJ1-1; 10 nucleotides match TRBD1. CDR3 length equals 16 residues. Trimming at V came to 6 bases and at J to 4 bases, leaving 11 bases not matched to a gene. Germline assignment: CDR1 SNHLY and CDR2 FYNNEI. The CDR3: CASRVRTGGGGTEAFF. The CDR3 DNA reads as TGTGCCAGCAGGGTAAGGACAGGGGGAGGCGGCACTGAAGCTTTCTTT.

In this sample, this clone turned up a few times. Other DNA sequences in this sample translate to the same CDR3. V is TRBV7-2 and J is TRBJ2-1; 7 nucleotides align to TRBD1. CDR1 and CDR2 (germline): SGHTA, FQGNSA. The V gene end was trimmed by 4 bases and the J gene end by 6 bases; junction bases not matched to a gene: 6. The CDR3 totals 14 residues. DNA for the CDR3: TGTGCCAGCAGCTCCAACAGGGGCAGCAATGAGCAGTTCTTC. It translates to CASSSNRGSNEQFF.

The chain combines TRBV2 with TRBJ1-5; 7 bases fit TRBD1. The CDR3 extends over 13 amino acids. Germline CDR1 reads SNHLY; CDR2 reads FYNNEI. With V trimmed by 11 bases and J by 0 bases, 4 bases remained unmatched. The CDR3 sequence: CAGGQVSNQPQHF. CDR3 coding DNA: TGTGCCGGTGGACAGGTTAGCAATCAGCCCCAGCATTTT.

The J gene is TRBJ2-6, the V gene TRBV10-3, with D unclear. This CDR3 contains 17 residues. Germline CDR1 and CDR2: ENHRY and SYGVKD. Trimming cost V 3 bases and J 0 bases, with 12 bases left between them. The CDR3 is CAISDRREGSGANVLTF. The DNA for the CDR3 is TGTGCCATCAGTGACCGCCGTGAAGGCTCTGGGGCCAACGTCCTGACTTTC.

The CDR3, as DNA: TGTGCCAGCAGTTGGCAGAGCAATCAGCCCCAGCATTTT. Protein product: CASSWQSNQPQHF. The chain employs TRBV6-5 and TRBJ1-5, with D hard to call. Trimming left V 4 bases short and J 1 base short, with 5 bases between. CDR1 is MNHEY, CDR2 SVGAGI, per germline. CDR3 length equals 13 residues.